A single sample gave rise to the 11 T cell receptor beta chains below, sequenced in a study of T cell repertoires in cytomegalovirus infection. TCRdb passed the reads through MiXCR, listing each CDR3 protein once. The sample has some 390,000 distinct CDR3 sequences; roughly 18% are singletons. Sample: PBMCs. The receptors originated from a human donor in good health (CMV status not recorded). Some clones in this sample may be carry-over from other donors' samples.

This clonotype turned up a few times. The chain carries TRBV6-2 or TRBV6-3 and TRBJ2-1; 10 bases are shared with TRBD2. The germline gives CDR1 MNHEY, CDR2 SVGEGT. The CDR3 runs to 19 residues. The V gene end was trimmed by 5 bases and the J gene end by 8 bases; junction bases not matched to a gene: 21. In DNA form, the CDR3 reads TGTGCCAGCAGTCCCTTCCTAGCGGGAGTTGGCGGGGGGTGGGATGAGCAGTTCTTC. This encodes CASSPFLAGVGGGWDEQFF.

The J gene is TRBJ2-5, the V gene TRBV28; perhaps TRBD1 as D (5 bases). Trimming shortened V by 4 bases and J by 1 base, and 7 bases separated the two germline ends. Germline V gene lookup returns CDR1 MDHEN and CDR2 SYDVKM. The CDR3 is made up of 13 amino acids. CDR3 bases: TGTGCCAGCAGTTGGGGCGGCCAAGAGACCCAGTACTTC. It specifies CASSWGGQETQYF.

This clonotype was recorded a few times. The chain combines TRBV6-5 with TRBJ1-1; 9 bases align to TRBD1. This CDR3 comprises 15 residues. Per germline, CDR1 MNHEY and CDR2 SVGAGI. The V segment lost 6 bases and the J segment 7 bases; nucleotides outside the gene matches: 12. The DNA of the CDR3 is TGTGCCAGCAGAAAGACAGGGACAGGGAAAATTGAAGCTTTCTTT. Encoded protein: CASRKTGTGKIEAFF.

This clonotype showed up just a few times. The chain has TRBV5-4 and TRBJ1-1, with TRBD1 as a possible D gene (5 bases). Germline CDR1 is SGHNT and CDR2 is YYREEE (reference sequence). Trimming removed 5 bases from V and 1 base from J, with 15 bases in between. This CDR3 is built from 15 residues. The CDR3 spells CASSWGAGTNTEAFF. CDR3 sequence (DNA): TGTGCCAGCAGTTGGGGCGCAGGGACGAACACTGAAGCTTTCTTT.

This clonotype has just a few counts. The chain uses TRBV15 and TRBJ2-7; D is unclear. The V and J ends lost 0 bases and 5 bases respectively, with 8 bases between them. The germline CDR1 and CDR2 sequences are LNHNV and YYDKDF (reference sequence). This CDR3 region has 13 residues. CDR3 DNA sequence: TGTGCCACCAGCAGAGACAATGGACACGAGCAGTACTTC. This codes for CATSRDNGHEQYF. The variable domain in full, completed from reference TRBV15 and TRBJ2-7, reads DAMVIQNPRYQVTQFGKPVTLSCSQTLNHNVMYWYQQKSSQAPKLLFHYYDKDFNNEADTPDNFQSRRPNTSFCFLDIRSPGLGDTAMYLCATSRDNGHEQYFGPGTRLTVT.

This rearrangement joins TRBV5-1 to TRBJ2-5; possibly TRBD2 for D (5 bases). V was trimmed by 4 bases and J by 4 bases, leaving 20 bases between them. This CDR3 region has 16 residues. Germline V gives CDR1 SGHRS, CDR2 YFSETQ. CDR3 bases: TGCGCCAGCAGCCCCCCCGACGAGGGAGAGGGAGAGACCCAGTACTTC. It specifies CASSPPDEGEGETQYF.

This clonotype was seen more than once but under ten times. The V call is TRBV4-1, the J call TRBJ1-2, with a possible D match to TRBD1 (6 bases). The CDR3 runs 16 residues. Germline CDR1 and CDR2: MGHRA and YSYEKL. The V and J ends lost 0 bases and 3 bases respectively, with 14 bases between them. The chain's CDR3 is CASSQDGTSEYYGYTF. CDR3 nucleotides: TGCGCCAGCAGCCAAGACGGGACATCAGAGTACTATGGCTACACCTTC.

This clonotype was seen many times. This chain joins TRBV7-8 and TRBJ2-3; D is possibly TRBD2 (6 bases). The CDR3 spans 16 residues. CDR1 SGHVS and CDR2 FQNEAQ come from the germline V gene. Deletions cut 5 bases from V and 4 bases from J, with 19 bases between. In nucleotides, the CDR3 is TGTGCCAGCAGCCCGGCGTGGGATCCTAGCGCAGATACGCAGTATTTT. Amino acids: CASSPAWDPSADTQYF.

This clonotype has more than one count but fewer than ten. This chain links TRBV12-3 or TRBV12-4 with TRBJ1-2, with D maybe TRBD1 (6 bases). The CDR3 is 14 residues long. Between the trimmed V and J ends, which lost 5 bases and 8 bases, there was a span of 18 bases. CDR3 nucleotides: TGTGCCAGCAGTCCCCCCCCGGGGGGCCGGGGCTACACCTTC. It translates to CASSPPPGGRGYTF.

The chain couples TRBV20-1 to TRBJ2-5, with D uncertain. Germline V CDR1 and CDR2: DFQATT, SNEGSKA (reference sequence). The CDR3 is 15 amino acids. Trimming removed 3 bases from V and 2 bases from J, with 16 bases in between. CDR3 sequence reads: CSARYPTVGQETQYF. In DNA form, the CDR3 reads TGCAGTGCTAGGTACCCGACTGTGGGGCAAGAGACCCAGTACTTC.

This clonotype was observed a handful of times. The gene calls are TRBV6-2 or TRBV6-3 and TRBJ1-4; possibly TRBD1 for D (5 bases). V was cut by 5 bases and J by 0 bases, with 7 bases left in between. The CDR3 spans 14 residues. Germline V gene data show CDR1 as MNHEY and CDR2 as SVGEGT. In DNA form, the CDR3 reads TGTGCCAGCAGTCGACAGACAACTAATGAAAAACTGTTTTTT. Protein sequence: CASSRQTTNEKLFF.